Below are 23 T cell receptor beta chains sequenced from a single sample in a study of cytomegalovirus exposure and HLA in healthy donors. PCR used 60 Vbeta primers and 13 Jbeta primers. The method was immunoSEQ multiplex PCR; TCRdb's version includes in-frame clones alone and lacks a portion of them. The data contain more than 110,000 clones, around 85% of them singletons. Sequenced: PBMCs. These receptors came from a man in his forties or fifties in good health and CMV-seropositive.

This chain connects TRBV7-9 to TRBJ2-5; 10 positions match TRBD1. The V segment lost 1 base and the J segment 5 bases; nucleotides outside the gene matches: 7. Per germline, CDR1 SEHNR and CDR2 FQNEAQ (reference sequence). The CDR3 runs 16 residues. The CDR3 nucleotides are TGTGCCAGCAGCTTAGGGGACAGGGGTTTGCGGGAGACCCAGTACTTC. This encodes CASSLGDRGLRETQYF. Full variable domain (rest looked up from reference TRBV7-9 and TRBJ2-5): DTGVSQNPRHKITKRGQNVTFRCDPISEHNRLYWYRQTLGQGPEFLTYFQNEAQLEKSRLLSDRFSAERPKGSFSTLEIQRTEQGDSAMYLCASSLGDRGLRETQYFGPGTRLLVL.

This clone was seen a handful of times. This chain uses TRBV5-4 with TRBJ1-2; 8 bases align to TRBD1. CDR3 size: 13 residues. Germline V gene lookup returns CDR1 SGHNT and CDR2 YYREEE (reference sequence). Germline trimming cut 5 bases from V and 8 bases from J; bases unmatched to any gene: 8. The CDR3 protein is CASRLTGAGGYTF. Here the CDR3 DNA reads TGTGCCAGCAGATTGACAGGGGCGGGGGGCTACACCTTC. Supplemented by reference TRBV5-4 and TRBJ1-2, the full variable domain reads ETGVTQSPTHLIKTRGQQVTLRCSSQSGHNTVSWYQQALGQGPQFIFQYYREEENGRGNFPPRFSGLQFPNYSSELNVNALELDDSALYLCASRLTGAGGYTFGSGTRLTVV.

A word on this clone: Other nucleotide sequences in the sample specify the same CDR3. V is TRBV5-6 and J is TRBJ2-3, with D possibly being TRBD2 (5 bases). The CDR3 has 15 amino acids. Germline CDR1 reads SGHDT; CDR2 reads YYEEEE. Trimming took off 5 bases at V and 0 bases at J, with 13 bases between the two ends. CDR3 DNA: TGTGCCAGCAGTTCTTTGCGGGCTAGCACAGATACGCAGTATTTT. It is translated as CASSSLRASTDTQYF. The full variable domain, rest sourced from reference TRBV5-6 and TRBJ2-3, is DAGVTQSPTHLIKTRGQQVTLRCSPKSGHDTVSWYQQALGQGPQFIFQYYEEEERQRGNFPDRFSGHQFPNYSSELNVNALLLGDSALYLCASSSLRASTDTQYFGPGTRLTVL.

The CDR3 region is CASSPMEGNYGYTF. CDR3 sequence (DNA): TGTGCCAGCAGCCCTATGGAGGGGAACTATGGCTACACCTTC. The chain carries TRBV7-2 and TRBJ1-2; D may be TRBD1 (5 bases). Trimming took 5 bases from V and 2 from J, leaving 12 bases between them. This CDR3 has 14 residues. Germline CDR1 and CDR2: SGHTA and FQGNSA.

The chain has TRBV5-5 and TRBJ2-5; 7 bases align to TRBD1. Germline V gene data show CDR1 as SGHKS and CDR2 as YYEKEE (reference sequence). The CDR3 spans 13 residues. V was clipped by 0 bases and J by 4 bases; unmatched bases: 0. This CDR3 reads CASSLDRGETQYF. As DNA, the CDR3 is TGTGCCAGCAGCTTGGACAGGGGAGAGACCCAGTACTTC.

The chain carries TRBV6-5 and TRBJ2-1; 7 nucleotides align to TRBD2. CDR1 and CDR2 (germline): MNHEY, SVGAGI. The CDR3 extends over 16 amino acids. Trimming took 4 bases from V and 4 from J; bases not matched to a gene: 10. The CDR3 sequence is CASSLDSGLRYNEQFF. CDR3 bases: TGTGCCAGCAGTTTAGATAGCGGGCTGCGTTACAATGAGCAGTTCTTC.

The rearrangement joins TRBV7-3 to TRBJ2-3; TRBD2 agrees at 13 bases. Per the germline V gene, CDR1 is SGHTA and CDR2 is FQGTGA. V lost 5 bases, J lost 1 base, and 3 bases stayed unmatched. The CDR3 totals 16 residues. The CDR3 reads CASSTGLAGGTDTQYF. The CDR3 DNA reads TGTGCCAGCAGCACCGGACTAGCGGGGGGCACAGATACGCAGTATTTT.

This chain uses TRBV30 with TRBJ1-1, with D maybe TRBD1 (6 bases). The CDR3 is made up of 14 amino acids. Germline CDR1 and CDR2: GTSNPN and SVGIG (reference sequence). V gave up 3 bases and J gave up 4 bases, with 15 bases separating them. The CDR3 loop is CAWSLGRGFTEAFF. The CDR3 DNA sequence: TGTGCCTGGAGCCTTGGCAGGGGATTCACTGAAGCTTTCTTT. The full variable domain, its missing parts supplied by reference TRBV30 and TRBJ1-1, is SQTIHQWPATLVQPVGSPLSLECTVEGTSNPNLYWYRQAAGRGLQLLFYSVGIGQISSEVPQNLSASRPQDRQFILSSKKLLLSDSGFYLCAWSLGRGFTEAFFGQGTRLTVV.

The chain combines TRBV7-9 with TRBJ2-7; D is uncertain. Per germline, CDR1 SEHNR and CDR2 FQNEAQ (reference sequence). This CDR3 comprises 12 residues. V shed 2 bases and J shed 6 bases, with 8 bases lying between them. The CDR3 DNA reads TGTGCCAGCAGCTTAACAGTCGTCGAGCAGTACTTC. Translation: CASSLTVVEQYF.

CDR3 nucleotides: TGTGCCAGCACAGACAGGTCGGATCAGCCCCAGCATTTT. Residues: CASTDRSDQPQHF. The V gene is TRBV6-6, the J gene TRBJ1-5; D may be TRBD1 (6 bases). The CDR3 loop spans 13 amino acids. From germline, CDR1 is MNHNY and CDR2 SVGAGI (reference sequence). The V and J ends lost 7 bases and 5 bases respectively, with 12 bases between them.

V usage is TRBV9 and J usage is TRBJ2-5; D is possibly TRBD1 (5 bases). This CDR3 contains 16 residues. Germline V gene lookup returns CDR1 SGDLS and CDR2 YYNGEE. V dropped 0 bases and J dropped 2 bases, with 14 bases sitting between them. The CDR3 DNA follows: TGTGCCAGCAGCGTAGGGACCAGCGCAGGGCAAGAGACCCAGTACTTC. This translates into CASSVGTSAGQETQYF.

J is TRBJ1-2 and V is TRBV30; tentatively, D is TRBD1 (6 bases). Germline loops: CDR1 GTSNPN, CDR2 SVGIG (reference sequence). This CDR3 has 13 residues. V was pared by 3 bases and J by 4 bases, with 12 bases between. The CDR3 is CAWSDTGIYGYTF. CDR3 bases: TGTGCCTGGAGCGATACAGGGATCTATGGCTACACCTTC.

V and J are TRBV7-2 and TRBJ2-7, with 7 bases matching TRBD1. The CDR3 covers 14 residues. Per the germline V gene, CDR1 is SGHTA and CDR2 is FQGNSA. Germline trimming cut 5 bases from V and 0 bases from J; bases unmatched to any gene: 4. CDR3 sequence (DNA): TGTGCCAGCAGCCAGGGGGTAAGCTCCTACGAGCAGTACTTC. This codes for CASSQGVSSYEQYF.

V gene TRBV19 combines with J gene TRBJ1-2; tentative D call: TRBD1 (5 bases). This CDR3 region has 15 residues. V lost 3 bases and J lost 4, with 15 bases in between. In germline, CDR1 is LNHDA, CDR2 SQIVND (reference sequence). The CDR3 DNA follows: TGTGCCAGTAGTATTATCGGGGGATTGGGCTATGGCTACACCTTC. Translated: CASSIIGGLGYGYTF.

The chain is built from TRBV4-1 and TRBJ2-2; D unclear. V was pared by 0 bases and J by 2 bases, with 13 bases between. Germline V gene sequence: CDR1 MGHRA, CDR2 YSYEKL. This CDR3 contains 17 residues. Here the CDR3 DNA reads TGCGCCAGCAGCCAAGACCCCCCTGCCACTAACACCGGGGAGCTGTTTTTT. Translating it yields CASSQDPPATNTGELFF.

The rearrangement uses TRBV6-6 and TRBJ2-3; TRBD2 matches at 7 bases. Germline V gene data show CDR1 as MNHNY and CDR2 as SVGAGI (reference sequence). CDR3 length equals 16 residues. The V gene end was trimmed by 7 bases and the J gene end by 2 bases; junction bases not matched to a gene: 12. Written as DNA, the CDR3 is TGTGCCAGCAAAACGAGAACTAGCGATTACACAGATACGCAGTATTTT. This encodes CASKTRTSDYTDTQYF.

CDR3 in DNA: TGTGCCAGCAGCTTAGCCGAGCTGTACCAAGAGACCCAGTACTTC. Residues: CASSLAELYQETQYF. The rearrangement joins TRBV7-3 to TRBJ2-5; D call uncertain. Germline V gives CDR1 SGHTA, CDR2 FQGTGA. The V gene lost 2 bases and the J gene lost 0 bases, with 10 bases spanning the gap. The CDR3 contains 15 residues.

This clone was counted once. This rearrangement joins TRBV7-3 to TRBJ2-3, with TRBD2 as a possible D gene (6 bases). In germline, CDR1 is SGHTA, CDR2 FQGTGA. V dropped 3 bases and J dropped 2 bases, with 12 bases sitting between them. This CDR3 has 15 amino acids. The DNA of the CDR3 is TGTGCCAGCAGCTTTGGAGGACTATACACAGATACGCAGTATTTT. Residues: CASSFGGLYTDTQYF. The full variable domain, with the rest looked up from reference TRBV7-3 and TRBJ2-3, is GAGVSQTPSNKVTEKGKYVELRCDPISGHTALYWYRQSLGQGPEFLIYFQGTGAADDSGLPNDRFFAVRPEGSVSTLKIQRTERGDSAVYLCASSFGGLYTDTQYFGPGTRLTVL.

The chain carries TRBV5-4 and TRBJ2-7; 10 bases agree with TRBD1. Germline CDR1 reads SGHNT; CDR2 reads YYREEE (reference sequence). The ends lost 3 bases at V and 6 bases at J; junction bases unmatched: 3. The CDR3 covers 13 residues. For the CDR3, the DNA is TGTGCCAGCAGCTGGACAGGGGGAGGCGAGCAGTACTTC. It codes for CASSWTGGGEQYF.

The V gene is TRBV9, the J gene TRBJ2-3; 11 bases are a match to TRBD2. The J segment lost 6 bases and the V segment lost 3 bases, leaving 6 bases of the junction unmatched. CDR3 length: 15 residues. The germline V gene encodes CDR1 SGDLS and CDR2 YYNGEE. CDR3 nucleotide sequence: TGTGCCAGCAGCGCCGATAGCGGGAGGGGGGATACGCAGTATTTT. It specifies CASSADSGRGDTQYF.

The CDR3 here is CASSLGGTDNSPLHF. CDR3 in DNA: TGCGCCAGCAGCTTGGGGGGGACAGATAATTCACCCCTCCACTTT. The V call is TRBV5-1, the J call TRBJ1-6; 7 nucleotides line up with TRBD1. Germline-derived CDR1 and CDR2 are SGHRS and YFSETQ. The length of the CDR3 is 15 residues. V was clipped by 0 bases and J by 5 bases; unmatched bases: 2.

V is TRBV2 and J is TRBJ2-4; D might be TRBD1 (5 bases). Germline values: CDR1 SNHLY, CDR2 FYNNEI. Trimming cost V 7 bases and J 3 bases, with 16 bases left between them. This CDR3 has 15 residues. Here the CDR3 DNA reads TGTGCCAGCAAAGCGCTCCAGGGTGGCAAAAACATTCAGTACTTC. Translation gives CASKALQGGKNIQYF.

V gene TRBV7-9 combines with J gene TRBJ1-1; D gene unclear. V lost 4 bases and J lost 6, with 12 bases in between. This CDR3 comprises 13 residues. In germline, CDR1 is SEHNR, CDR2 FQNEAQ (reference sequence). CDR3 region: CASSSIIGAEAFF. The DNA of the CDR3 is TGTGCCAGCAGCTCGATCATCGGGGCTGAAGCTTTCTTT.